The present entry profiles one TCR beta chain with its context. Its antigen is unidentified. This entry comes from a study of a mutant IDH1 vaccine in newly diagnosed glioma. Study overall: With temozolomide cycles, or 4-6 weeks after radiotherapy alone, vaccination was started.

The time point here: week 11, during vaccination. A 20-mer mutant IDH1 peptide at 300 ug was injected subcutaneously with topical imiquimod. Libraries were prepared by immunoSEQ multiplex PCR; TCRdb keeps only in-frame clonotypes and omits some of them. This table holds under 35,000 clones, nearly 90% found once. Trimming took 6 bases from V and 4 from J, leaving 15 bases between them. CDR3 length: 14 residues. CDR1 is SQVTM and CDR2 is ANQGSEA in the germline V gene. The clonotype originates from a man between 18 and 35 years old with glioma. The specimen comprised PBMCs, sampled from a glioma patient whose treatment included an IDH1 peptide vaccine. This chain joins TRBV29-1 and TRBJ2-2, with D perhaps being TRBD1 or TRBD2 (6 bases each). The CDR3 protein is CSVNWGAGTGELFF. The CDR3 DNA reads TGCAGCGTAAATTGGGGGGCTGGCACCGGGGAGCTGTTTTTT.